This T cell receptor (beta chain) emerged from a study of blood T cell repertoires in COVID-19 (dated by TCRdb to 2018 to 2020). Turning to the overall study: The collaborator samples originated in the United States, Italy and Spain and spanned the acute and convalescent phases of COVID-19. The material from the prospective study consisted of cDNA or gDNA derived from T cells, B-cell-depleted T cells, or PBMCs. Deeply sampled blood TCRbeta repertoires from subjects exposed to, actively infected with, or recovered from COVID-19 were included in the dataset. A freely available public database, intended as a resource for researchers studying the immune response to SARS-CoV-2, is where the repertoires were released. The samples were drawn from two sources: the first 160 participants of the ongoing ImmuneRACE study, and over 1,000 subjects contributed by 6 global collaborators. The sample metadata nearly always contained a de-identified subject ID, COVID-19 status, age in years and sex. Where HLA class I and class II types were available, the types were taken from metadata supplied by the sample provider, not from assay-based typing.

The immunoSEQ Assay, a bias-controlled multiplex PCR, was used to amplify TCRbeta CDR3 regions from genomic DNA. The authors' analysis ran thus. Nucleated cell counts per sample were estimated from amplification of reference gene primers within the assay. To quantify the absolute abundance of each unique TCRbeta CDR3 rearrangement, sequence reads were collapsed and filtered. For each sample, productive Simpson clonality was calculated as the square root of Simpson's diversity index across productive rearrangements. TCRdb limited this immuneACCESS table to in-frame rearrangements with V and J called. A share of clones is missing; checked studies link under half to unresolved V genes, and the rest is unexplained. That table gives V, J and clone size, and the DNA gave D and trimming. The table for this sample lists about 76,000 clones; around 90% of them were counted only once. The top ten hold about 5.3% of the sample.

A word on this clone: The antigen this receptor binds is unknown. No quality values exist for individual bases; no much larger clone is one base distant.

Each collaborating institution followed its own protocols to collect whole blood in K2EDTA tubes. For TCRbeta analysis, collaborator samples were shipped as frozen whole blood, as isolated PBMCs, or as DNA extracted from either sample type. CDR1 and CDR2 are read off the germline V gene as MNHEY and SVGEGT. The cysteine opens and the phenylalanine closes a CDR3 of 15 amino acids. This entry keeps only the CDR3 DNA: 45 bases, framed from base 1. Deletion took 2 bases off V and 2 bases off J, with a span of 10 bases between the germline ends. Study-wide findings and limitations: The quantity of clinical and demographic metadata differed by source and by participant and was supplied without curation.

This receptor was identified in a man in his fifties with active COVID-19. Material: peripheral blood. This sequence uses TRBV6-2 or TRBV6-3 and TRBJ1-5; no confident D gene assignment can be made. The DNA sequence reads TGTGCCAGCAGTTACAGTCGGGTAGGCAATCAGCCCCAGCATTTT. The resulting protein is CASSYSRVGNQPQHF.